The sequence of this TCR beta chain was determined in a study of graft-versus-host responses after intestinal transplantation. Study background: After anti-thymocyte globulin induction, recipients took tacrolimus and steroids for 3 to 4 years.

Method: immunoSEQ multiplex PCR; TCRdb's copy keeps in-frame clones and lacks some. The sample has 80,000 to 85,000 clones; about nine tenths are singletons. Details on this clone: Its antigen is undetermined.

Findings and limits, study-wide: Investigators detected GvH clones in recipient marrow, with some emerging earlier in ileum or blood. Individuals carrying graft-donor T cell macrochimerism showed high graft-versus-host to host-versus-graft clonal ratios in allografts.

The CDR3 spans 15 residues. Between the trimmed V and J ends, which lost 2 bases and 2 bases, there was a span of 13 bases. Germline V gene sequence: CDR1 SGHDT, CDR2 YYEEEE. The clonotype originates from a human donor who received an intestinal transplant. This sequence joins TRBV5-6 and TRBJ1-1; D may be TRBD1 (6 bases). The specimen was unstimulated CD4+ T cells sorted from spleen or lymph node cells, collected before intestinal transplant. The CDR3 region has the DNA TGTGCCAGCAGCTTTAATTTACAGGGAAACACTGAAGCTTTCTTT. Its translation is CASSFNLQGNTEAFF.